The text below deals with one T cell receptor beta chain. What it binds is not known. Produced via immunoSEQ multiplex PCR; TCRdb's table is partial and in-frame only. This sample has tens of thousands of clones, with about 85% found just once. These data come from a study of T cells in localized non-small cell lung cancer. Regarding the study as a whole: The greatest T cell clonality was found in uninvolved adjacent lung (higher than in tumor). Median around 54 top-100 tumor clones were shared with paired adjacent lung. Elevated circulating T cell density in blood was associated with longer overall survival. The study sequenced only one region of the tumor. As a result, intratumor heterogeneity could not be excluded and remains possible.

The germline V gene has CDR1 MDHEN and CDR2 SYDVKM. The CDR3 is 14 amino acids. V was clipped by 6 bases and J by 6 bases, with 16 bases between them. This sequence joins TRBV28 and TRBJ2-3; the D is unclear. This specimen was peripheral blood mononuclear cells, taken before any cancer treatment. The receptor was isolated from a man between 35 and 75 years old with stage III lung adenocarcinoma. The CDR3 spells CASRPTTPRDTQYF. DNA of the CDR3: TGTGCCAGCAGACCCACCACCCCGCGGGATACGCAGTATTTT.